Listed here are 7 T cell receptor beta chains from one sample, sequenced in a study of beta chain features in type 1 diabetes. What these receptors recognize is not known. Overall study findings and caveats: Shorter TCRB CDR3s, moderately but significantly so, were found in Type 1 diabetes patients in all four CD4+ subsets.

The study reverse transcribed the entire isolated RNA, so it sequenced expressed TCRB transcripts. Some clones are missing from TCRdb's copy, which holds only in-frame ones; the method was immunoSEQ multiplex PCR. The repertoire holds around 180,000 clones, with approximately 7.9% as singletons. The sequencing sample was made of central memory CD4+ T cells from blood. Source of these receptors: a man between 18 and 29 years old with type 1 diabetes.

J is TRBJ2-5 and V is TRBV5-4, with 7 positions matching TRBD2. The CDR3 contains 15 residues. Germline CDR1 SGHNT, CDR2 YYREEE (reference sequence). After removal of 5 bases from V and 0 bases from J, the junction contained 7 bases not matched to a gene. The DNA for the CDR3 is TGTGCCAGCAGTCCGGCGGGGGACGACCAAGAGACCCAGTACTTC. Translating it yields CASSPAGDDQETQYF.

This clone was seen repeatedly, ten times or more. The chain recombines TRBV6-5 with TRBJ2-1; 11 bases agree with TRBD1. V trimming: 11 bases; J trimming: 5 bases; junction bases outside the gene matches: 11. The length of the CDR3 is 15 residues. Germline CDR1 is MNHEY and CDR2 is SVGAGI. In nucleotides, the CDR3 is TGTGCCGGGTTTGGGGGGACAGGGGGGAACAATGAGCAGTTCTTC. This encodes CAGFGGTGGNNEQFF.

The chain carries TRBV28 and TRBJ2-7; 7 bases align to TRBD1. There are 15 residues in the CDR3. In germline, CDR1 is MDHEN, CDR2 SYDVKM. V trimming: 6 bases; J trimming: 5 bases; junction bases outside the gene matches: 13. The CDR3 protein is CASRSYTTGIDEQYF. The CDR3 coding sequence is TGTGCCAGCAGAAGCTATACGACAGGGATCGACGAGCAGTACTTC.

V and J are TRBV28 and TRBJ1-1; possibly TRBD1 for D (5 bases). In germline, CDR1 is MDHEN, CDR2 SYDVKM. V lost 3 bases to trimming and J lost 7 bases, with 15 bases between them. This CDR3 spans 14 amino acids. CDR3 residues: CASSLGQWDVEAFF. The CDR3 DNA reads TGTGCCAGCAGTTTGGGGCAGTGGGATGTTGAAGCTTTCTTT.

This chain links TRBV5-1 with TRBJ2-7, with 13 bases matching TRBD2. The germline V gene has CDR1 SGHRS and CDR2 YFSETQ. Trimming took 4 bases from V and 3 from J; bases not matched to a gene: 7. CDR3 length: 16 residues. CDR3 coding DNA: TGCGCCAGCAGCGGGCGGACTAGCGGGAGTGGCTACGAGCAGTACTTC. It translates to CASSGRTSGSGYEQYF.

This clone occurred a few times. Other DNA sequences in this specimen translate into the identical CDR3. This rearrangement joins TRBV29-1 to TRBJ2-2, with 7 nucleotides matching TRBD2. Losses at the gene ends were 6 bases for V and 0 bases for J; bases not matched to a gene: 4. Germline V gene lookup returns CDR1 SQVTM and CDR2 ANQGSEA. CDR3 length: 14 amino acids. The DNA of the CDR3 is TGCAGCGTCGGGAGGCAGGCGAACACCGGGGAGCTGTTTTTT. Translation: CSVGRQANTGELFF.

This clone was detected ten times or more. The chain joins TRBV19 to TRBJ1-2; 9 positions match TRBD1. Looked up from germline, CDR1 is LNHDA and CDR2 is SQIVND (reference sequence). The length of the CDR3 is 14 residues. The ends lost 5 bases at V and 6 bases at J; junction bases unmatched: 7. CDR3 sequence (DNA): TGTGCCAGTAGTCTACCGGGACAGGGTCATGGCTACACCTTC. It translates to CASSLPGQGHGYTF.